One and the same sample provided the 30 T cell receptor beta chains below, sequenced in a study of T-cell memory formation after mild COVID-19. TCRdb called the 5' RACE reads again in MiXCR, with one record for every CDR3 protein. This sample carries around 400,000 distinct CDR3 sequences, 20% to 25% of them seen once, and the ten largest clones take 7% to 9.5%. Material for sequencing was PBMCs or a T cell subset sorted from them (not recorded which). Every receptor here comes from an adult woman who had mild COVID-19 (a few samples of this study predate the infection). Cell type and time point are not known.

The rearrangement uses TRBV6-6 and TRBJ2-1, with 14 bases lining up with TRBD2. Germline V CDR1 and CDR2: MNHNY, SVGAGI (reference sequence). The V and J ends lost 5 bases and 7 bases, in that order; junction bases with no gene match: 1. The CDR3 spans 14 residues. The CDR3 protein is CASSRLAGGNEQFF. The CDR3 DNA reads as TGTGCCAGCAGTAGACTAGCGGGAGGGAATGAGCAGTTCTTC.

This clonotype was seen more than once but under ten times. The CDR3 loop is CASSHTGGPSNEQFF. For the CDR3, the DNA is TGTGCCAGCAGCCACACAGGGGGCCCAAGCAATGAGCAGTTCTTC. The genes are TRBV7-3 and TRBJ2-1, with 9 bases lining up with TRBD1. Germline CDR1 is SGHTA and CDR2 is FQGTGA. V lost 5 bases and J lost 6; bases outside the gene matches: 8. The CDR3 spans 15 residues.

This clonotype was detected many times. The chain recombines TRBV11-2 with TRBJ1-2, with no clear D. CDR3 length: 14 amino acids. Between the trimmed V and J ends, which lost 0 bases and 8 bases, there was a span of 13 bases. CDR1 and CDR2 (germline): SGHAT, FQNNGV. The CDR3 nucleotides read TGTGCCAGCAGCTTAGAATCTCGGTTCTACGGCTACACCTTC. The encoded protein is CASSLESRFYGYTF.

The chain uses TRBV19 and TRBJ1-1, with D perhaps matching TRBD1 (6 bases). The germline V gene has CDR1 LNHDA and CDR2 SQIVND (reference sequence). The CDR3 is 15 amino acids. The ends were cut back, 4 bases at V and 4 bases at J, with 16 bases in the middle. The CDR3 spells CASSTPRGAITEAFF. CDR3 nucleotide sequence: TGTGCCAGTAGTACCCCGAGGGGGGCGATCACTGAAGCTTTCTTT. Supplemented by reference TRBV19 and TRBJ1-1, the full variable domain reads DGGITQSPKYLFRKEGQNVTLSCEQNLNHDAMYWYRQDPGQGLRLIYYSQIVNDFQKGDIAEGYSVSREKKESFPLTVTSAQKNPTAFYLCASSTPRGAITEAFFGQGTRLTVV.

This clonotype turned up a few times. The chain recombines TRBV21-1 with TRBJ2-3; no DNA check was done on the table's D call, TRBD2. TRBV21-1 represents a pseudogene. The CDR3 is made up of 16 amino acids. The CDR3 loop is CASSKVPGLKADTQYF. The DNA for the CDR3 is TGTGCCAGCAGCAAAGTCCCGGGGCTAAAGGCAGATACGCAGTATTTT.

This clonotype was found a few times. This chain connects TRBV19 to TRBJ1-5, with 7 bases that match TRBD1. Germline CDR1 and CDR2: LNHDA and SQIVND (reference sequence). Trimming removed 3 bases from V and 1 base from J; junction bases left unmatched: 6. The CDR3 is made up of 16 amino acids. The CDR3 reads CASSIVPDRSNQPQHF. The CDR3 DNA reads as TGTGCCAGTAGTATCGTCCCGGACAGGAGCAATCAGCCCCAGCATTTT.

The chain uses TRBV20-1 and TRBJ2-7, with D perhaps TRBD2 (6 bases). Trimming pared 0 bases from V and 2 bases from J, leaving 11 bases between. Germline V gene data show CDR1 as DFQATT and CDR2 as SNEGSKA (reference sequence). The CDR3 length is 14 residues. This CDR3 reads CSARDVRGPYEQYF. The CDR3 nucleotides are TGCAGTGCTAGAGATGTGCGGGGCCCCTACGAGCAGTACTTC.

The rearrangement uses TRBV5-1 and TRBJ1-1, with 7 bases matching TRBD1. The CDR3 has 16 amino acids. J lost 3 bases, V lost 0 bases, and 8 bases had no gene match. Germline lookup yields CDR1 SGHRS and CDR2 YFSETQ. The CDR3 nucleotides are TGCGCCAGCAGCTTGGCCGACCCCAGGGGGGACACTGAAGCTTTCTTT. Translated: CASSLADPRGDTEAFF. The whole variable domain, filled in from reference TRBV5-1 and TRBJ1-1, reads KAGVTQTPRYLIKTRGQQVTLSCSPISGHRSVSWYQQTPGQGLQFLFEYFSETQRNKGNFPGRFSGRQFSNSRSEMNVSTLELGDSALYLCASSLADPRGDTEAFFGQGTRLTVV.

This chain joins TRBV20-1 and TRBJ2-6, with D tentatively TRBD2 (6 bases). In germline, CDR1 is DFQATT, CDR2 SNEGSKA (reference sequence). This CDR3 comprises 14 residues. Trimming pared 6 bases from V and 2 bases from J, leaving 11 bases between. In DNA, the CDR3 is TGCAGTGCCACATGGGGGGCTGGGGCCAACGTCCTGACTTTC. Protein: CSATWGAGANVLTF.

The CDR3 loop reads CASLTGLASHGYTF. The CDR3 coding sequence is TGTGCCAGCTTGACAGGGCTTGCAAGCCATGGCTACACCTTC. The V gene is TRBV10-3, the J gene TRBJ1-2; 7 bases are a match to TRBD1. From germline, CDR1 is ENHRY and CDR2 SYGVKD. Trimming removed 10 bases from V and 6 bases from J; junction bases left unmatched: 14. CDR3 length equals 14 residues.

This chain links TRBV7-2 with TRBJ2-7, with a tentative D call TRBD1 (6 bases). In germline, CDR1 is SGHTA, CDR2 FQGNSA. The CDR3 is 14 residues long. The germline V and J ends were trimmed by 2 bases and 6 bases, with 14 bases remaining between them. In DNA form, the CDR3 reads TGTGCCAGCAGCTTACACTCAGGGGTGGGCGAGCAGTACTTC. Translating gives CASSLHSGVGEQYF.

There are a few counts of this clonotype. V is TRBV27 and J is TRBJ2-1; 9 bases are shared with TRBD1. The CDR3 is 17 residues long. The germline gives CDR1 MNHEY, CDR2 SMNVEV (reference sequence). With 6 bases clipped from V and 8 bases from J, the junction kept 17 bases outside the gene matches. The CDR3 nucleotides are TGTGCCAGCAGCCTGTATACTGCCGGGACAGGGACGCATGAGCAGTTCTTC. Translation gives CASSLYTAGTGTHEQFF.

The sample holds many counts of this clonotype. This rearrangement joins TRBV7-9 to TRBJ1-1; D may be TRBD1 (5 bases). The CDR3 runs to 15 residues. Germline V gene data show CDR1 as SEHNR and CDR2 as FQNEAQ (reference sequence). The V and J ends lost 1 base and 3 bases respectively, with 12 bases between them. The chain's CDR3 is CASSLGQTTYTEAFF. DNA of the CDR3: TGTGCCAGCAGCTTAGGACAGACTACCTACACTGAAGCTTTCTTT.

The CDR3 sequence: CASRTRTGAFDTEAFF. CDR3 DNA: TGTGCCAGCAGGACCCGGACAGGGGCGTTCGACACTGAAGCTTTCTTT. The chain joins TRBV6-6 to TRBJ1-1, with 9 bases lining up with TRBD1. This CDR3 is 16 amino acids long. Germline CDR1 is MNHNY and CDR2 is SVGAGI (reference sequence). Trimming took 6 bases from V and 3 from J; bases not matched to a gene: 11.

The CDR3 region is CATSESRGTYEQYF. DNA for the CDR3: TGTGCCACCAGTGAGTCGAGAGGTACCTACGAGCAGTACTTC. V gene TRBV24-1 combines with J gene TRBJ2-7; D not resolved. The CDR3 is 14 amino acids. Germline CDR1 KGHDR, CDR2 SFDVKD. The germline V and J ends were trimmed by 4 bases and 2 bases, with 11 bases remaining between them.

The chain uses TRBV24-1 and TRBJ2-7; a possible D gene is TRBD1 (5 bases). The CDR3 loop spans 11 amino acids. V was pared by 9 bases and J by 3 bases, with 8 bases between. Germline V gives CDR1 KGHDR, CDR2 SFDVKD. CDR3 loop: CATEDNYEQYF. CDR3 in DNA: TGTGCCACCGAGGACAACTACGAGCAGTACTTC.

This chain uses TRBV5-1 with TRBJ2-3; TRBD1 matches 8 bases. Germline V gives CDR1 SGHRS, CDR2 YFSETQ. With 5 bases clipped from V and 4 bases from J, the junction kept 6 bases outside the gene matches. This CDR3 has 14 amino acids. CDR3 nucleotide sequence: TGCGCCAGCAGACCGGACAGGGACCCAGATACGCAGTATTTT. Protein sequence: CASRPDRDPDTQYF.

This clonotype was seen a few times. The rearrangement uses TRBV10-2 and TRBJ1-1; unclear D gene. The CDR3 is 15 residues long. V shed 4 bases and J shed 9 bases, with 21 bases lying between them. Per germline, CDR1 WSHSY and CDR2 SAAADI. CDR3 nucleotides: TGCGCCAGCAGTGGAGAAGAGAAGGGTTTACCTCAAGCTTTCTTT. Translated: CASSGEEKGLPQAFF.

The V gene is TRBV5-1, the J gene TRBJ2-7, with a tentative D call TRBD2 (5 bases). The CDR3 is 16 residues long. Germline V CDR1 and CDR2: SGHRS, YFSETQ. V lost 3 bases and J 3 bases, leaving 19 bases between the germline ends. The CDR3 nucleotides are TGCGCCAGCAGCTCGAATCGGGCGGGTCGAGGCTACGAGCAGTACTTC. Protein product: CASSSNRAGRGYEQYF.

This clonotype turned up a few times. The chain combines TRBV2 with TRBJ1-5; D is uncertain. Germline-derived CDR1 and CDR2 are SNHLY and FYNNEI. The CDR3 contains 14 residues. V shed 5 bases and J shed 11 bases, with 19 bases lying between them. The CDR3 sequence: CASSYAITSLAQHF. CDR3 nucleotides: TGTGCCAGCAGTTACGCTATCACATCCCTAGCCCAGCATTTT.

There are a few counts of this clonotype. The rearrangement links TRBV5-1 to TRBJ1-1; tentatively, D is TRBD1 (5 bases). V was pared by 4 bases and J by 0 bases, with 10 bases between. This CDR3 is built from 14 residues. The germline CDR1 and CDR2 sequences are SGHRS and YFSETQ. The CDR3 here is CASSRDGLNTEAFF. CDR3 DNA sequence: TGCGCCAGCAGCCGGGACGGGTTGAACACTGAAGCTTTCTTT.

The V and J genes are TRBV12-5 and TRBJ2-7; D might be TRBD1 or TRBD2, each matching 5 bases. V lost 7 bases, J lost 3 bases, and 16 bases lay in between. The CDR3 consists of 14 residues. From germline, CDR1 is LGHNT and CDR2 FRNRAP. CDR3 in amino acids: CASAGDVAIYEQYF. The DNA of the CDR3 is TGTGCTAGTGCCGGGGACGTAGCGATCTACGAGCAGTACTTC.

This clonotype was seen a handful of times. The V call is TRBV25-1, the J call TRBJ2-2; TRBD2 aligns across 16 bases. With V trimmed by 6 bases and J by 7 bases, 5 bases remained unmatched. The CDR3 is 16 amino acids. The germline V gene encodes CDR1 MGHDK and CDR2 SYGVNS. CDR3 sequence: CASRGLAGGPVGELFF. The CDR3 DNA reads TGTGCCAGCAGGGGACTAGCGGGAGGGCCCGTCGGGGAGCTGTTTTTT.

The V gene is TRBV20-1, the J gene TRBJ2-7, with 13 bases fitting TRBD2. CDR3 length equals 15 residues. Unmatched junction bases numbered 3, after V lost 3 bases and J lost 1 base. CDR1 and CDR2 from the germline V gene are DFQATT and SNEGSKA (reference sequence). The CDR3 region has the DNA TGCAGTGCTAGTGGGACTAGCGGGATTTCCTACGAGCAGTACTTC. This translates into CSASGTSGISYEQYF.

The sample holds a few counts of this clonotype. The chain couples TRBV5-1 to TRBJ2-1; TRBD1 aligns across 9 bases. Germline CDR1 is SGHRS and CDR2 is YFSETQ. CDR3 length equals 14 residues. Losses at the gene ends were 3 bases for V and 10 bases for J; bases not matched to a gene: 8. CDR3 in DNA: TGCGCCAGCAGCTCGGACAGGGGTCGGGGAGAGCAGTTCTTC. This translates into CASSSDRGRGEQFF.

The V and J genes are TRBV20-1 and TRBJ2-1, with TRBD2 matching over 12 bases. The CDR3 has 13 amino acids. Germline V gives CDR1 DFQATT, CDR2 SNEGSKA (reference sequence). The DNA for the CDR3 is TGCAGCGGAGGACTAGCGGGGTACAATGAGCAGTTCTTC. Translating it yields CSGGLAGYNEQFF.

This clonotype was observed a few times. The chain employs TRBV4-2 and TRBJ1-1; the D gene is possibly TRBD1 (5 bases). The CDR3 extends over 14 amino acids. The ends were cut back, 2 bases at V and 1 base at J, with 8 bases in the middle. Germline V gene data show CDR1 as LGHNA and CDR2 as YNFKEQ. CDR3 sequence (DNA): TGTGCCAGCAGCCAACAGACAGCGAACACTGAAGCTTTCTTT. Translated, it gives CASSQQTANTEAFF.

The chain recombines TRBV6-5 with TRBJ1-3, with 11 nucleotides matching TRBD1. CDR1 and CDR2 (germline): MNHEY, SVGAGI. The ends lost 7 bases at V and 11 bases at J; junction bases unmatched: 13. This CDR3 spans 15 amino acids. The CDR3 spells CASTESRTGGRPIYF. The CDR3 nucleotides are TGTGCCAGCACCGAAAGTAGGACAGGGGGCCGCCCCATATATTTT.

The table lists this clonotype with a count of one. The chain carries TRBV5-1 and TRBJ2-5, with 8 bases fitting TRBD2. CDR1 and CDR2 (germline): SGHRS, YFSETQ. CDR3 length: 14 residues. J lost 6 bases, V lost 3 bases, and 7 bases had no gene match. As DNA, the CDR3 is TGCGCCAGCAGCTATGGCGGGGGGCTGAAGACCCAGTACTTC. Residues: CASSYGGGLKTQYF. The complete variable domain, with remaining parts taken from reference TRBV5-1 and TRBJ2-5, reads KAGVTQTPRYLIKTRGQQVTLSCSPISGHRSVSWYQQTPGQGLQFLFEYFSETQRNKGNFPGRFSGRQFSNSRSEMNVSTLELGDSALYLCASSYGGGLKTQYFGPGTRLLVL.

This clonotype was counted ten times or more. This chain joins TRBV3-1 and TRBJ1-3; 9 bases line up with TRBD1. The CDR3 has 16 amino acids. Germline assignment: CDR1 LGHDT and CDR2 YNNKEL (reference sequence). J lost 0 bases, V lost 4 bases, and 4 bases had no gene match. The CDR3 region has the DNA TGTGCCAGCAGCCCATGGACAGGGGACTCTGGAAACACCATATATTTT. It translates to CASSPWTGDSGNTIYF.